The source of this T cell receptor beta chain is a study of Ad26.COV2.S vaccination and SARS-CoV-2 variants. Study in general: Intramuscularly, Ad26.COV2.S was given either once or twice, 56 days apart.

Treatment specified: 19 received Ad26.COV2.S at low or high dose, single or two shots; several received placebo; per-sample allocation not given. Collection of the samples took place on day 63 after the first injection of vaccine or placebo. Recruitment in Boston yielded a donor of adult age, 18-55 years. This CDR3 contains 13 residues. Germline assignment: CDR1 SEHNR and CDR2 FQNEAQ (reference sequence). Trimming shortened V by 2 bases and J by 7 bases, and 11 bases separated the two germline ends. TCRdb keeps only in-frame clones here, not all; method: immunoSEQ multiplex PCR. The sample holds approximately 300,000 clones, 85% seen once. Concerning this clone itself: Its antigen remains unknown.

Overall study findings and caveats: The analyses of TCR breadth and depth may have understated the size of total T cell responses. Substantial post-vaccination breadth of spike-specific CD8+ and CD4+ T cell responses was reported.

The sequenced sample was peripheral blood, obtained in a trial of Ad26.COV2.S vaccine versus placebo. The chain recombines TRBV7-9 with TRBJ1-1; tentative D call: TRBD1 (5 bases). The sequence was obtained from a person between 18 and 60 years old who received the Ad26.COV2.S COVID-19 vaccine or a placebo. The CDR3 nucleotides are TGTGCCAGCAGCTTAAGGTGGGGGAATGAAGCTTTCTTT. Amino acids: CASSLRWGNEAFF.